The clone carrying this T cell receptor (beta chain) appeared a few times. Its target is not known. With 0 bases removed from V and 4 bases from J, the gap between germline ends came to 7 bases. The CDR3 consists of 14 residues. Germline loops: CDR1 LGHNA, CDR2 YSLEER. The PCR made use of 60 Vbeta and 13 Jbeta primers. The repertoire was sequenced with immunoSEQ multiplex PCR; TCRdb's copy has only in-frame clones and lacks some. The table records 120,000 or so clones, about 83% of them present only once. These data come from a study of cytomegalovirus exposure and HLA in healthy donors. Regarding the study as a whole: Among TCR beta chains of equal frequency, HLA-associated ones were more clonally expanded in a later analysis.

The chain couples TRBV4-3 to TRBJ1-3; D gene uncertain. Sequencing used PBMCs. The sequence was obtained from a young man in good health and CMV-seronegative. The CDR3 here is CASSQDTGGNTIYF. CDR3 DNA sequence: TGCGCCAGCAGCCAAGATACGGGGGGAAACACCATATATTTT.